Presented here are 21 T cell receptor beta chains from one specimen sequenced in a study of response to subunit inactivated influenza vaccine. TCRdb ran MiXCR on the RT-PCR reads and lists one entry per CDR3 protein. The sample carries 200,000 to 300,000 distinct CDR3 sequences, more than 10% recorded once. Sample: non-naive T cells sorted from PBMCs, taken 14 days before vaccination. The origin of the receptors is a man aged 50 to 59 who received an inactivated influenza vaccine.

The sample holds many counts of this clonotype. The gene calls are TRBV5-6 and TRBJ1-6; D gene ambiguous. CDR3 length: 14 amino acids. Germline-derived CDR1 and CDR2 are SGHDT and YYEEEE. Trimming took off 2 bases at V and 9 bases at J, with 12 bases between the two ends. In DNA, the CDR3 is TGTGCCAGCAGCTTACTGGGAATGGGTTCACCCCTCCACTTT. This gives the protein CASSLLGMGSPLHF. The variable domain in full, completed from reference TRBV5-6 and TRBJ1-6, reads DAGVTQSPTHLIKTRGQQVTLRCSPKSGHDTVSWYQQALGQGPQFIFQYYEEEERQRGNFPDRFSGHQFPNYSSELNVNALLLGDSALYLCASSLLGMGSPLHFGNGTRLTVT.

This clonotype was counted many times. This chain connects TRBV7-2 to TRBJ2-1; 10 bases fit TRBD2. The ends lost 2 bases at V and 8 bases at J; junction bases unmatched: 3. Germline-derived CDR1 and CDR2 are SGHTA and FQGNSA. There are 14 residues in the CDR3. This CDR3 is CASSLSGRVDEQFF. CDR3 DNA: TGTGCCAGCAGCTTAAGCGGGAGGGTGGATGAGCAGTTCTTC.

The gene calls are TRBV7-9 and TRBJ2-7; possible D gene TRBD2, 5 bases. V lost 4 bases, J lost 6 bases, and 13 bases lay in between. This CDR3 is built from 13 residues. Germline values: CDR1 SEHNR, CDR2 FQNEAQ (reference sequence). In nucleotides, the CDR3 is TGTGCCAGCAGCTCGGGTACGGGGTCCGAGCAGTACTTC. Its translation is CASSSGTGSEQYF.

Concerning this clonotype itself: Relative to the germline gene, one junction end is altered; a read error may explain this. The chain has TRBV20-1 and TRBJ1-4; D remains ambiguous. The CDR3 contains 15 residues. Germline V lookup: CDR1 DFQATT, CDR2 SNEGSKA (reference sequence). The CDR3 coding sequence is TGCAGTACTAGTGAGCAGGTGGTATCTAATGAAAAACTGTTTTTT. The encoded protein is CSTSEQVVSNEKLFF.

The chain uses TRBV12-3 or TRBV12-4 and TRBJ2-3; 8 bases agree with TRBD2. After removal of 5 bases from V and 3 bases from J, the junction contained 10 bases not matched to a gene. The CDR3 spans 16 residues. The CDR3 region has the DNA TGTGCCAGCAGTCCCACGCCGGGACTAGTTACAGATACGCAGTATTTT. This translates into CASSPTPGLVTDTQYF.

The V and J genes are TRBV2 and TRBJ2-3; either TRBD1 or TRBD2 may supply D (6 bases each). V lost 6 bases, J lost 4 bases, and 17 bases lay in between. Germline-derived CDR1 and CDR2 are SNHLY and FYNNEI. The CDR3 is 15 amino acids. This CDR3 is CASSRGGPVADTQYF. The CDR3 DNA sequence: TGTGCCAGCAGCCGTGGGGGGCCTGTAGCAGATACGCAGTATTTT.

This clonotype was recorded a few times. This rearrangement joins TRBV29-1 to TRBJ2-1, with 13 nucleotides matching TRBD2. V lost 3 bases, J lost 7 bases, and 6 bases stayed unmatched. The CDR3 is made up of 15 amino acids. The germline V gene encodes CDR1 SQVTM and CDR2 ANQGSEA. CDR3 DNA sequence: TGCAGCGTTGACACTAGCGGGAGGGCCAGTAATGAGCAGTTCTTC. Its translation is CSVDTSGRASNEQFF.

This clonotype has ten or more counts. The chain has TRBV7-8 and TRBJ1-1; 9 nucleotides agree with TRBD1. Per the germline V gene, CDR1 is SGHVS and CDR2 is FQNEAQ. This CDR3 is built from 16 residues. With V trimmed by 5 bases and J by 2 bases, 9 bases remained unmatched. The CDR3 loop reads CASSLEPGQGNTEAFF. CDR3 nucleotide sequence: TGTGCCAGCAGCCTAGAACCGGGACAGGGCAACACTGAAGCTTTCTTT.

The gene calls are TRBV7-2 and TRBJ1-1; 8 bases fit TRBD1. The CDR3 consists of 16 residues. CDR1 is SGHTA and CDR2 is FQGNSA in the germline V gene. J lost 1 base, V lost 5 bases, and 9 bases had no gene match. As DNA, the CDR3 is TGTGCCAGCAGCGACCCAGGGGGCCGAGAGAACACTGAAGCTTTCTTT. Translation gives CASSDPGGRENTEAFF.

This clonotype showed up many times. The gene calls are TRBV5-1 and TRBJ2-3; no reliable D call. V lost 0 bases to trimming and J lost 5 bases, with 13 bases between them. Germline CDR1 SGHRS, CDR2 YFSETQ. The CDR3 totals 15 residues. In DNA form, the CDR3 reads TGCGCCAGCAGCTTGGCTTCGGGCTACCTAGATACGCAGTATTTT. It codes for CASSLASGYLDTQYF.

Notes on this clonotype: A much bigger clone sits one base away, suggesting this may be a read error. The chain is built from TRBV5-1 and TRBJ2-5; D perhaps matches TRBD2 (6 bases). The CDR3 extends over 14 amino acids. Per germline, CDR1 SGHRS and CDR2 YFSETQ. The CDR3 loop is CASSLRDFQVTQYF. Written as DNA, the CDR3 is TGCGCCAGCAGCTTACGGGACTTTCAAGTGACCCAGTACTTC. Variable domain in full (rest from reference TRBV5-1 and TRBJ2-5): KAGVTQTPRYLIKTRGQQVTLSCSPISGHRSVSWYQQTPGQGLQFLFEYFSETQRNKGNFPGRFSGRQFSNSRSEMNVSTLELGDSALYLCASSLRDFQVTQYFGPGTRLLVL.

This clonotype was recorded many times. J is TRBJ2-2 and V is TRBV6-2 or TRBV6-3; D not certain. Germline V gene lookup returns CDR1 MNHEY and CDR2 SVGEGT. This CDR3 spans 20 amino acids. V lost 2 bases and J 0 bases, leaving 22 bases between the germline ends. DNA of the CDR3: TGTGCCAGCAGTTACCCCTCGTCTAGAATAGCTTACCCGAACACCGGGGAGCTGTTTTTT. Translation: CASSYPSSRIAYPNTGELFF.

This clonotype was observed a handful of times. The CDR3 coding sequence is TGTGCCATCCAAGGGGAGGGGGAGACCCAGTACTTC. This encodes CAIQGEGETQYF. The chain employs TRBV10-3 and TRBJ2-5, with TRBD2 matching 7 bases. Looked up from germline, CDR1 is ENHRY and CDR2 is SYGVKD. V lost 8 bases and J lost 5; bases outside the gene matches: 5. The CDR3 totals 12 residues.

This clonotype has ten or more counts. The chain employs TRBV5-1 and TRBJ1-1, with D maybe TRBD1 (6 bases). The CDR3 is 15 residues long. Trimming took off 1 base at V and 3 bases at J, with 13 bases between the two ends. Germline V gives CDR1 SGHRS, CDR2 YFSETQ. CDR3 in DNA: TGCGCCAGCAGCTTGTGGGCAGGGGAGGACACTGAAGCTTTCTTT. Its translation: CASSLWAGEDTEAFF. Supplemented by reference TRBV5-1 and TRBJ1-1, the full variable domain reads KAGVTQTPRYLIKTRGQQVTLSCSPISGHRSVSWYQQTPGQGLQFLFEYFSETQRNKGNFPGRFSGRQFSNSRSEMNVSTLELGDSALYLCASSLWAGEDTEAFFGQGTRLTVV.

The chain recombines TRBV6-5 with TRBJ2-6; D is ambiguous. The CDR3 spans 18 residues. Trimming left V 2 bases short and J 4 bases short, with 18 bases between. Germline V gene lookup returns CDR1 MNHEY and CDR2 SVGAGI. CDR3 in DNA: TGTGCCAGCAGTTACGTGTCAGCCGGGCCTCTAGGGGCCAACGTCCTGACTTTC. Residues: CASSYVSAGPLGANVLTF.

This clonotype turned up a few times. The genes are TRBV10-3 and TRBJ2-3; D unclear. CDR3 length equals 15 residues. The germline CDR1 and CDR2 sequences are ENHRY and SYGVKD. The V gene lost 3 bases and the J gene lost 4 bases, with 14 bases spanning the gap. The CDR3 reads CAISDESRKADTQYF. DNA of the CDR3: TGTGCCATCAGTGATGAGTCTCGGAAAGCAGATACGCAGTATTTT.

This chain joins TRBV5-5 and TRBJ2-5; D is possibly TRBD2 (6 bases). Trimming took 4 bases from V and 7 from J, leaving 17 bases between them. Germline CDR1 SGHKS, CDR2 YYEKEE (reference sequence). The CDR3 runs to 14 residues. The CDR3 DNA is TGTGCCAGCAGCCTACCTGACAGCGGGTGGACCCAGTACTTC. Translation: CASSLPDSGWTQYF.

This clonotype was detected many times. The J gene is TRBJ2-1, the V gene TRBV27; no clear D. There are 13 residues in the CDR3. V was shortened by 4 bases and J by 16 bases, with 20 bases between the two germline ends. Germline V CDR1 and CDR2: MNHEY, SMNVEV (reference sequence). The CDR3 region is CASSSGSSPTRFF. The DNA for the CDR3 is TGTGCCAGCAGTTCCGGTTCTTCCCCCACACGATTCTTC.

This clonotype was detected a few times. The rearrangement uses TRBV14 and TRBJ2-5; D gene uncertain. The V gene's germline CDR1 is SGHDN and CDR2 FVKESK. This CDR3 is built from 14 residues. V lost 3 bases, J lost 2 bases, and 10 bases lay in between. CDR3: CASSHLQPQETQYF. The DNA of the CDR3 is TGTGCCAGCAGCCACTTACAGCCACAAGAGACCCAGTACTTC. The full variable domain, in which reference TRBV14 and TRBJ2-5 provide the parts outside the CDR3, is EAGVTQFPSHSVIEKGQTVTLRCDPISGHDNLYWYRRVMGKEIKFLLHFVKESKQDESGMPNNRFLAERTGGTYSTLKVQPAELEDSGVYFCASSHLQPQETQYFGPGTRLLVL.

This chain's CDR3 is CASSRDRGKTGELFF. The DNA for the CDR3 is TGTGCCAGCAGCCGGGACAGGGGTAAAACCGGGGAGCTGTTTTTT. The V call is TRBV6-1, the J call TRBJ2-2; 10 bases align to TRBD1. Unmatched junction bases numbered 6, after V lost 6 bases and J lost 5 bases. The germline CDR1 and CDR2 sequences are MNHNS and SASEGT. This CDR3 spans 15 amino acids.

This clonotype was counted at least ten times. The rearrangement links TRBV20-1 to TRBJ1-1; D remains unclear. CDR3 length equals 11 residues. Deletions cut 7 bases from V and 4 bases from J, with 10 bases between. The germline gives CDR1 DFQATT, CDR2 SNEGSKA (reference sequence). CDR3: CSDSWVTEAFF. DNA for the CDR3: TGCAGTGACAGCTGGGTCACTGAAGCTTTCTTT.